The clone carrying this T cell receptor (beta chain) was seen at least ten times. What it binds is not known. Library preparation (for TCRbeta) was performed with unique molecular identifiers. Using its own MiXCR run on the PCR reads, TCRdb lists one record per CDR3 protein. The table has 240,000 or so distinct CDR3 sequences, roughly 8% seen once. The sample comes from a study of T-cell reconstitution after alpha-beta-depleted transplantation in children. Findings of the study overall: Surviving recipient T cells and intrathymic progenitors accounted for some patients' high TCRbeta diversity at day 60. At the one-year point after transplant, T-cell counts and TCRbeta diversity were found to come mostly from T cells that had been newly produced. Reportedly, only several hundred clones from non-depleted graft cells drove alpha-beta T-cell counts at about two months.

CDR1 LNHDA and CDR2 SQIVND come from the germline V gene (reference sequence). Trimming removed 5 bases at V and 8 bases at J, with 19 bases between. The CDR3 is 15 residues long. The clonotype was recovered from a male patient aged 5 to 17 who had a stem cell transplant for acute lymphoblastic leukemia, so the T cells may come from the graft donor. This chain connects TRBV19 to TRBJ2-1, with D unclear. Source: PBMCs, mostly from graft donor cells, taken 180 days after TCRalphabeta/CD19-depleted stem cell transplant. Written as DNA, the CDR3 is TGTGCCAGTAGTGTCGGACGGGCCTTGGTTCATGAGCAGTTCTTC. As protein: CASSVGRALVHEQFF.